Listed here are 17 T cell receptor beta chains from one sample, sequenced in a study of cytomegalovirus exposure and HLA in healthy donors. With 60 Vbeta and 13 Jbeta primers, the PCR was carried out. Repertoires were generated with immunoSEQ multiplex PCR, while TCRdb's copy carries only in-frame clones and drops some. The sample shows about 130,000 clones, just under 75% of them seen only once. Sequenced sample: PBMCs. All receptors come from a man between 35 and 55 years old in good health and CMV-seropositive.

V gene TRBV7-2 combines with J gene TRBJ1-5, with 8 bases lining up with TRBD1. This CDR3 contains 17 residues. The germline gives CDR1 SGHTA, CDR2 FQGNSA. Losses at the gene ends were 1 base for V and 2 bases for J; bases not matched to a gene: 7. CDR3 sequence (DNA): TGTGCCAGCAGCTTAGTCCCCGCGGACAGGGGCAATCAGCCCCAGCATTTT. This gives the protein CASSLVPADRGNQPQHF.

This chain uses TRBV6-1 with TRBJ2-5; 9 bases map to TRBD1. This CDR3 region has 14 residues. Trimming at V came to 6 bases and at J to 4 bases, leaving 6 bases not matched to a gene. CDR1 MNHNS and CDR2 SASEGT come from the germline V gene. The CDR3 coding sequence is TGTGCCAGCAGGGCGGGACAGGGTCGAGAGACCCAGTACTTC. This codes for CASRAGQGRETQYF.

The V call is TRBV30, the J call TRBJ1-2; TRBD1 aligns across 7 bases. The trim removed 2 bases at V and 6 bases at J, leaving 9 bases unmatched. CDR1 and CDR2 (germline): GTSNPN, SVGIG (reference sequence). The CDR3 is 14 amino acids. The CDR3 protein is CAWSTPRGMDGYTF. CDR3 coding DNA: TGTGCCTGGAGTACTCCCAGGGGGATGGATGGCTACACCTTC.

This CDR3 is CAIGGWEGNTIYF. DNA of the CDR3: TGTGCCATCGGAGGGTGGGAGGGAAACACCATATATTTT. The V and J genes are TRBV10-3 and TRBJ1-3; D is unclear. There are 13 residues in the CDR3. The germline CDR1 and CDR2 sequences are ENHRY and SYGVKD. The V end lost 8 bases, the J end lost 4 bases, and 12 bases lay between the germline ends.

CDR3 region: CASSPRTGGDNQPQHF. The CDR3 DNA follows: TGTGCCAGCAGCCCCCGGACAGGGGGCGACAATCAGCCCCAGCATTTT. The rearrangement links TRBV4-2 to TRBJ1-5, with 11 bases lining up with TRBD1. The CDR3 length is 16 residues. The ends lost 4 bases at V and 3 bases at J; junction bases unmatched: 5. Germline CDR1 LGHNA, CDR2 YNFKEQ.

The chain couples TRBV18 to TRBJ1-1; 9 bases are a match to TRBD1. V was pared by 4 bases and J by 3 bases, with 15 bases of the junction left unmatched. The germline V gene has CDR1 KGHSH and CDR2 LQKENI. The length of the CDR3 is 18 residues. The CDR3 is CASSQIPPGQGTDTEAFF. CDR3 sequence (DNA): TGTGCCAGCTCACAAATACCCCCGGGACAGGGAACGGACACTGAAGCTTTCTTT.

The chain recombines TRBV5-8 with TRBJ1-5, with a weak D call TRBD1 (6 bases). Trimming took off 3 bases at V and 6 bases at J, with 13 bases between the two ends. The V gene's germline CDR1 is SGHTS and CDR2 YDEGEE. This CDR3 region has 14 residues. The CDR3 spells CASSSRQAGQPQHF. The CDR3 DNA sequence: TGTGCCAGCAGCTCACGACAGGCAGGTCAGCCCCAGCATTTT.

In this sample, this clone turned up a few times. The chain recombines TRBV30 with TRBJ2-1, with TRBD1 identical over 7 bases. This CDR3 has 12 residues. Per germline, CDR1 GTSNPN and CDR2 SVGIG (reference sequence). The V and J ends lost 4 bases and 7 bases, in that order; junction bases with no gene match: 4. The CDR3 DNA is TGTGCCTGGAATCGACAGGGAAATGAGCAGTTCTTC. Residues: CAWNRQGNEQFF.

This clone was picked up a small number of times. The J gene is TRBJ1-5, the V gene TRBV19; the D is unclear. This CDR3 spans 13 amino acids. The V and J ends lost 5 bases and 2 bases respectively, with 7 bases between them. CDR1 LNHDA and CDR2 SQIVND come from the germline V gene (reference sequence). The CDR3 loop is CASSFEGNQPQHF. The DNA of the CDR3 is TGTGCCAGTAGTTTCGAGGGCAATCAGCCCCAGCATTTT. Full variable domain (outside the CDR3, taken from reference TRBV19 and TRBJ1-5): DGGITQSPKYLFRKEGQNVTLSCEQNLNHDAMYWYRQDPGQGLRLIYYSQIVNDFQKGDIAEGYSVSREKKESFPLTVTSAQKNPTAFYLCASSFEGNQPQHFGDGTRLSIL.

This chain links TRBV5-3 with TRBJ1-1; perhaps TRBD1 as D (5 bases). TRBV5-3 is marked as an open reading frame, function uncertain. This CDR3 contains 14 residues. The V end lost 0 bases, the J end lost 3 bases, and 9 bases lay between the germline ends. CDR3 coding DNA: TGTGCCAGAAGCTTGGCCAGGGTGGACACTGAAGCTTTCTTT. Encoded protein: CARSLARVDTEAFF.

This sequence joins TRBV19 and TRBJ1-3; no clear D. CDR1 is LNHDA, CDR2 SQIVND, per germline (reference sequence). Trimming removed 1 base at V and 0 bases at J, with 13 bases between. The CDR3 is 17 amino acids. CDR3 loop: CASSIARNRFSGNTIYF. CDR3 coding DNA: TGTGCCAGTAGTATAGCCAGGAACCGATTCTCTGGAAACACCATATATTTT. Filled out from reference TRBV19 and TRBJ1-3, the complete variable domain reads DGGITQSPKYLFRKEGQNVTLSCEQNLNHDAMYWYRQDPGQGLRLIYYSQIVNDFQKGDIAEGYSVSREKKESFPLTVTSAQKNPTAFYLCASSIARNRFSGNTIYFGEGSWLTVV.

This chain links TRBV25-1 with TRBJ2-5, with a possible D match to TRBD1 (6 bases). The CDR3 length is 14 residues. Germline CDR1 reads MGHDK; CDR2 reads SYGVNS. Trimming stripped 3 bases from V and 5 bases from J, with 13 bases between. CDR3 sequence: CASSEGAGVETQYF. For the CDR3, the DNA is TGTGCCAGCAGTGAGGGGGCAGGGGTCGAGACCCAGTACTTC. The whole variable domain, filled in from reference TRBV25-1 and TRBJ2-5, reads EADIYQTPRYLVIGTGKKITLECSQTMGHDKMYWYQQDPGMELHLIHYSYGVNSTEKGDLSSESTVSRIRTEHFPLTLESARPSHTSQYLCASSEGAGVETQYFGPGTRLLVL.

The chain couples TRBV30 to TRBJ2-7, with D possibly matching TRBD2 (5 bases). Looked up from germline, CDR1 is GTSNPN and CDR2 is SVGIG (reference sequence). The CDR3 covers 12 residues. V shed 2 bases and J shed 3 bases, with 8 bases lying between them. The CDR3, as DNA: TGTGCCTGGAGTCTACGGGGCTACGAGCAGTACTTC. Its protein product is CAWSLRGYEQYF.

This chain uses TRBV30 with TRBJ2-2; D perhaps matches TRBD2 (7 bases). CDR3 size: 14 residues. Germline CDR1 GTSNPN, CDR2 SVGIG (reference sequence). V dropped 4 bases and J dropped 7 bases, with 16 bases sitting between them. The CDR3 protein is CAWTEGGFGGELFF. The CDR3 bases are TGTGCCTGGACCGAGGGGGGGTTTGGCGGGGAGCTGTTTTTT.

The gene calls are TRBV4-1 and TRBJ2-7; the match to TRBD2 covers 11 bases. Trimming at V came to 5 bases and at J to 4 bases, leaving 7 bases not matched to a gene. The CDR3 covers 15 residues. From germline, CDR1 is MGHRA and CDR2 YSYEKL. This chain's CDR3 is CASSAGTSGIYEQYF. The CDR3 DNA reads TGCGCCAGCAGCGCGGGGACTAGCGGAATTTACGAGCAGTACTTC.

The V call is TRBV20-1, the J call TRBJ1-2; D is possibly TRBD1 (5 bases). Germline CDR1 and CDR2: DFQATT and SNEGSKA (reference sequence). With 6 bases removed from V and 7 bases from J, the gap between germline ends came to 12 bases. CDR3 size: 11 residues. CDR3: CSAQGRGGYTF. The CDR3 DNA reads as TGCAGTGCCCAAGGGAGGGGTGGCTACACCTTC.

CDR3 residues: CASSPRSQGSQGNQPQHF. CDR3 nucleotide sequence: TGTGCCAGCAGTCCCCGATCCCAGGGGTCACAAGGCAATCAGCCCCAGCATTTT. The rearrangement uses TRBV27 and TRBJ1-5, with D possibly TRBD1 on 6 matching bases. V was shortened by 5 bases and J by 2 bases, with 22 bases between the two germline ends. The CDR3 spans 18 residues. Germline V gene data show CDR1 as MNHEY and CDR2 as SMNVEV (reference sequence).